This T cell receptor (beta chain) was identified in a study of blood T cells in healthy people across ages. A second roughly 6 to 12 cycle PCR used barcoded and J-beta primers. In TCRdb, the 5' RACE reads were re-called with MiXCR into one record per CDR3 protein. The sample contains about 1,500,000 distinct CDR3 sequences, roughly 30% of which appear only once. There are 13 residues in the CDR3. CDR1 SQVTM and CDR2 ANQGSEA come from the germline V gene. The V end lost 8 bases, the J end lost 4 bases, and 18 bases lay between the germline ends. This clonotype was seen at least ten times. What was sequenced was blood. The receptor comes from a woman in her 30s in good health. The chain uses TRBV29-1 and TRBJ2-7; D is perhaps TRBD2 (6 bases). In nucleotides, the CDR3 is TGCAGCCCTTCCTCCGGGAGTGGGTACGAGCAGTACTTC. Its translation: CSPSSGSGYEQYF.